This note documents a single T cell receptor (beta chain) sequence. This record belongs to a study of early T cells in non-severe SARS-CoV-2 infection. Overall study: It was bulk RNA from unsorted whole blood that was sequenced, and the chains were unpaired.

TCRdb ran MiXCR on the 5' RACE reads and lists one entry per CDR3 protein. The sample yields approximately 50,000 distinct CDR3 sequences, around 12% seen once. The CDR3 has 15 residues. Trimming took off 6 bases at V and 4 bases at J, with 19 bases between the two ends. Germline V gene data show CDR1 as DFQATT and CDR2 as SNEGSKA (reference sequence). The rearrangement joins TRBV20-1 to TRBJ2-1; D might be TRBD1 (5 bases). This sequence originates from an adult who was a healthcare worker with PCR-confirmed SARS-CoV-2 infection or an uninfected control (not recorded which). The sample consisted of whole blood. The CDR3: CSAPRTGTAYNEQFF. In DNA, the CDR3 is TGCAGTGCCCCGAGAACAGGAACGGCATACAATGAGCAGTTCTTC.